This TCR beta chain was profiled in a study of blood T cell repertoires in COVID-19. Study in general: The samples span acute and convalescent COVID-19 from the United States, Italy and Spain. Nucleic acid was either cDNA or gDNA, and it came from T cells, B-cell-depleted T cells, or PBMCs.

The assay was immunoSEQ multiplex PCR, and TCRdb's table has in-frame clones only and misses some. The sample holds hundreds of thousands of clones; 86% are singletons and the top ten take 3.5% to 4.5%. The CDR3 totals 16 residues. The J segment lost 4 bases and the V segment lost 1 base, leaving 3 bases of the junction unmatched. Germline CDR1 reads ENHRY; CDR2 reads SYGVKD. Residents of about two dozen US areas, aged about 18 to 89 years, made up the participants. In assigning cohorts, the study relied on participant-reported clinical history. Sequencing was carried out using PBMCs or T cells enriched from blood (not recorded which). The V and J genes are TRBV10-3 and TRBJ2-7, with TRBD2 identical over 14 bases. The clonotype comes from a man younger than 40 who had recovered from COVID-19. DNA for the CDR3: TGTGCCATCAGTGAGTGGGGGACTAGCGGGAGTTACGAGCAGTACTTC. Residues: CAISEWGTSGSYEQYF.